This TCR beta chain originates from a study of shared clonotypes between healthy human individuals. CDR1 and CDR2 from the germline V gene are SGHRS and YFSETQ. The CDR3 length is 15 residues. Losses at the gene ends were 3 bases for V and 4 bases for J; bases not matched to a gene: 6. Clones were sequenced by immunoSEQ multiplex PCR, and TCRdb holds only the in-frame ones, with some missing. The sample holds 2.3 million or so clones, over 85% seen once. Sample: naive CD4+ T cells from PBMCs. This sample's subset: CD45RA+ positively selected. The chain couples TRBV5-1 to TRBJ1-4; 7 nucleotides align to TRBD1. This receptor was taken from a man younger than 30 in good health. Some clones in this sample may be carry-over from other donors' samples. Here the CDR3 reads CASSSPDRSNEKLFF. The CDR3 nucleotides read TGCGCCAGCAGCTCCCCGGACAGGAGTAATGAAAAACTGTTTTTT.